Each of the 2 T cell receptor beta chains below was sequenced from the same sample in a study of cytomegalovirus exposure and HLA in healthy donors. Vbeta (60) and Jbeta (13) primers were used in the PCR. Libraries were prepared by immunoSEQ multiplex PCR; TCRdb keeps only in-frame clonotypes and omits some of them. The data show around 180,000 clones, with 75% to 85% seen just once and around 1.4% held by the top ten. Sequenced sample: PBMCs. These receptors were taken from a woman between 50 and 59 years old in good health and CMV-seronegative.

V is TRBV7-2 and J is TRBJ2-6, with D unresolved. The CDR3 consists of 16 residues. Germline V gene data show CDR1 as SGHTA and CDR2 as FQGNSA. The ends were cut back, 5 bases at V and 0 bases at J, with 11 bases in the middle. The CDR3 DNA follows: TGTGCCAGCAGCCTGCTCTATCCCTCTGGGGCCAACGTCCTGACTTTC. As protein: CASSLLYPSGANVLTF.

This clone was seen only once. CDR3 region: CASSLPSAGGRTDTQYF. In nucleotides, the CDR3 is TGTGCCAGCAGCCTACCTTCGGCAGGGGGCCGCACAGATACGCAGTATTTT. This chain joins TRBV7-3 and TRBJ2-3; 8 positions match TRBD1. This CDR3 is built from 17 residues. V shed 5 bases, J shed 1 base, and the junction held 11 bases outside the gene matches. CDR1 SGHTA and CDR2 FQGTGA come from the germline V gene.